This record covers a single TCR beta chain. The antigen is unknown. Expressed TCRB transcripts were sequenced because the entire RNA isolate underwent reverse transcription. The table came from immunoSEQ multiplex PCR; TCRdb's copy has only in-frame clones and leaves some out. Of around 250,000 clones listed, 27% were seen once; the top ten hold 4%. Sampling consisted of one heparinised blood draw per donor, averaging approximately 120 mL. Each of the CD4+ naive, central memory, regulatory and stem cell-like memory populations was sorted via CD45RO/CCR7/CD25/CD127/CD95/CD27. These data originate in a study of beta chain features in type 1 diabetes. Notes on the study in general: Junctions at VDJ sites from type 1 diabetes patients had fewer insertions and more deletions. Moderate yet significant TCRB CDR3 shortening was seen in Type 1 diabetes patients in all four CD4+ subsets.

The CDR3 is 18 amino acids. V was pared by 0 bases and J by 0 bases, with 17 bases between. CDR1 is LNHNV, CDR2 YYDKDF, per germline (reference sequence). The sequencing sample was made of central memory CD4+ T cells from blood. The source of this sequence is a man younger than 45 in good health. The rearrangement joins TRBV15 to TRBJ1-1, with D perhaps TRBD1 (6 bases). The CDR3: CATSRDTSEQGMNTEAFF. In DNA form, the CDR3 reads TGTGCCACCAGCAGAGATACTTCGGAACAGGGTATGAACACTGAAGCTTTCTTT.